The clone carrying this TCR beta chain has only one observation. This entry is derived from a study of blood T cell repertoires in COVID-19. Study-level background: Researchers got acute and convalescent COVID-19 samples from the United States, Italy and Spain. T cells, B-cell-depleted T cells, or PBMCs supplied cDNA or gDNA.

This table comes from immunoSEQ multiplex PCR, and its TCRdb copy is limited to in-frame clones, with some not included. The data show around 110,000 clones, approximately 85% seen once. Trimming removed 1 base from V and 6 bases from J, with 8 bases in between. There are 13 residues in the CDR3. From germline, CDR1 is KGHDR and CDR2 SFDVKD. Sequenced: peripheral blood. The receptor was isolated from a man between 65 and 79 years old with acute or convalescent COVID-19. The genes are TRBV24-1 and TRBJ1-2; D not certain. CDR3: CATSDFTANGYTF. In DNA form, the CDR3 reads TGTGCCACCAGTGATTTTACCGCGAATGGCTACACCTTC.